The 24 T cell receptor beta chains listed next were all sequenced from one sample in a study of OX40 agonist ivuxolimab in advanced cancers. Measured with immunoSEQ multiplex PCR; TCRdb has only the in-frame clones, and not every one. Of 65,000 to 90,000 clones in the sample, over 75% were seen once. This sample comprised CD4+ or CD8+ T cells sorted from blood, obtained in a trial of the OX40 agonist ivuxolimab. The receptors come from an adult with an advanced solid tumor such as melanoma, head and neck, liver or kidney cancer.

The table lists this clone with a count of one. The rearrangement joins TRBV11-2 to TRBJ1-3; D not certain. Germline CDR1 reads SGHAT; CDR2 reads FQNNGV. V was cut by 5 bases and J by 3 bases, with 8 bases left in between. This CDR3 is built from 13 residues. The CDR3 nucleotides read TGTGCCAGCAGCAGCTGGGATGGAAACACCATATATTTT. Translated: CASSSWDGNTIYF.

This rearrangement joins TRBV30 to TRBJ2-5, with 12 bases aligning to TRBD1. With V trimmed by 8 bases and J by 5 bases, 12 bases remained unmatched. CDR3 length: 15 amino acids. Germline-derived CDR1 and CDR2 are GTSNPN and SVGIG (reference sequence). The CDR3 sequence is CARRDRGLSGETQYF. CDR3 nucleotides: TGTGCCCGCCGGGACAGGGGGCTCTCGGGGGAGACCCAGTACTTC.

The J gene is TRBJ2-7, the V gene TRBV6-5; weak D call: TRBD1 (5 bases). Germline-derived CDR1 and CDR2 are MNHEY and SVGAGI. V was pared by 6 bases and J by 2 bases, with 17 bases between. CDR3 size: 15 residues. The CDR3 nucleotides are TGTGCCAGCAGCTGGAACCTAGGACACACCTACGAGCAGTACTTC. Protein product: CASSWNLGHTYEQYF.

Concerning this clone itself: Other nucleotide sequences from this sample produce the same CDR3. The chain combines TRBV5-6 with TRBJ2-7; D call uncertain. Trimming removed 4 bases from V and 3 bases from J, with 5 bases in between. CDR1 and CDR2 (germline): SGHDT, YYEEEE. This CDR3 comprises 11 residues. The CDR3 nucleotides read TGTGCCAGCAGCCTGAACTACGAGCAGTACTTC. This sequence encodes CASSLNYEQYF.

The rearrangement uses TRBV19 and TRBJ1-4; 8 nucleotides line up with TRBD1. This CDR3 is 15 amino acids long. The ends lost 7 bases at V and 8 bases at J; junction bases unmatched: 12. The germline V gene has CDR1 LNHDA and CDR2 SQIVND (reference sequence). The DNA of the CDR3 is TGTGCCAGTAACACGGAAGGACAGGGAAGAGAAAAACTGTTTTTT. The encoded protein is CASNTEGQGREKLFF.

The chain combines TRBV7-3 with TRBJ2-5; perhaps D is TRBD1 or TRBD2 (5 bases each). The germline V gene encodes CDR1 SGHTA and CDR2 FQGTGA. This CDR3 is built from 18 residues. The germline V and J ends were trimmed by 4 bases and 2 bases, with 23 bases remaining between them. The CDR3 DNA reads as TGTGCCAGCAGCTCCCCCCTTTTTTGGGGGAGAGAACAAGAGACCCAGTACTTC. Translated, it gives CASSSPLFWGREQETQYF.

This CDR3 is CASSQGSGSETQYF. The CDR3 region has the DNA TGCGCCAGCAGCCAAGGTTCAGGGAGTGAGACCCAGTACTTC. The rearrangement uses TRBV4-1 and TRBJ2-5, with D tentatively TRBD1 or TRBD2 (5 bases each). The ends were cut back, 1 base at V and 5 bases at J, with 11 bases in the middle. Germline values: CDR1 MGHRA, CDR2 YSYEKL. The CDR3 sequence is 14 residues long.

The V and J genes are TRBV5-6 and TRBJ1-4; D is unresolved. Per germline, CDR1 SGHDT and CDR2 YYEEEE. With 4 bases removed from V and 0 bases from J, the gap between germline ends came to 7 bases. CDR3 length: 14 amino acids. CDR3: CASSDRATNEKLFF. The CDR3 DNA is TGTGCCAGCAGCGACCGAGCAACTAATGAAAAACTGTTTTTT.

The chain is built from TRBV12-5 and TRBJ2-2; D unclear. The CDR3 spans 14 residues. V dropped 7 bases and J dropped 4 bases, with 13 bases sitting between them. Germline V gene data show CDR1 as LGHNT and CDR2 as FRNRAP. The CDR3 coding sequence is TGTGCTAGTGCCCCCCCGGCGCCCACCGGGGAGCTGTTTTTT. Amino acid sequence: CASAPPAPTGELFF.

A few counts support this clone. The CDR3 loop reads CASSLADRPGYTF. Here the CDR3 DNA reads TGTGCCAGCAGCTTAGCGGACAGGCCGGGCTACACCTTC. The rearrangement joins TRBV7-9 to TRBJ1-2; TRBD1 aligns across 7 bases. V was pared by 0 bases and J by 8 bases, with 3 bases of the junction left unmatched. The germline V gene has CDR1 SEHNR and CDR2 FQNEAQ (reference sequence). This CDR3 has 13 amino acids.

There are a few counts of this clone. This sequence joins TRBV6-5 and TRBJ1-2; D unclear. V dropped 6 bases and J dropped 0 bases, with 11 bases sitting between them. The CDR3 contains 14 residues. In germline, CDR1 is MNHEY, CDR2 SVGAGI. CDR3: CASRGSPTNYGYTF. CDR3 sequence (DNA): TGTGCCAGCAGGGGGTCACCAACTAACTATGGCTACACCTTC.

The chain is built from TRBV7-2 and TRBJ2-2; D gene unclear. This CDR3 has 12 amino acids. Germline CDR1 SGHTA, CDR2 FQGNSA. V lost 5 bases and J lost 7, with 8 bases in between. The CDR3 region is CASSPVRGELFF. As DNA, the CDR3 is TGTGCCAGCAGCCCCGTCCGCGGGGAGCTGTTTTTT.

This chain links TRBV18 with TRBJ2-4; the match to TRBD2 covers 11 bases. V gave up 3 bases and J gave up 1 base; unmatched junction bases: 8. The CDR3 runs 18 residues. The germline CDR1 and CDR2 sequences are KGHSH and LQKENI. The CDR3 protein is CASSPRPSGGTAKNIQYF. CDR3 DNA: TGTGCCAGCTCACCTCGGCCTAGCGGGGGGACCGCCAAAAACATTCAGTACTTC. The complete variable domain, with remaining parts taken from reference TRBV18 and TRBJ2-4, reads NAGVMQNPRHLVRRRGQEARLRCSPMKGHSHVYWYRQLPEEGLKFMVYLQKENIIDESGMPKERFSAEFPKEGPSILRIQQVVRGDSAAYFCASSPRPSGGTAKNIQYFGAGTRLSVL.

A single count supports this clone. The CDR3: CASSLGGGYTDTQYF. The CDR3 DNA reads TGTGCCAGCAGCTTGGGCGGGGGTTACACAGATACGCAGTATTTT. The genes are TRBV11-2 and TRBJ2-3; 7 bases map to TRBD2. The CDR3 runs to 15 residues. J lost 2 bases, V lost 3 bases, and 5 bases had no gene match. Germline V lookup: CDR1 SGHAT, CDR2 FQNNGV.

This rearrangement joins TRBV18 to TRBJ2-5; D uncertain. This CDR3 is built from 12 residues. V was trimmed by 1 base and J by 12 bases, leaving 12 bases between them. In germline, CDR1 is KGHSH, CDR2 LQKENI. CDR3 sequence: CASSPLTTAEYF. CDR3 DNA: TGTGCCAGCTCACCACTGACCACGGCGGAGTACTTC.

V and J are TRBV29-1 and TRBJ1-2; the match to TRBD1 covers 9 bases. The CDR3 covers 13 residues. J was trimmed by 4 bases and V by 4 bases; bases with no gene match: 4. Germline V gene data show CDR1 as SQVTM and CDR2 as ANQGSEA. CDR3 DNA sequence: TGCAGCGTTGCCGCGACAGGGGGCTATGGCTACACCTTC. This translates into CSVAATGGYGYTF.

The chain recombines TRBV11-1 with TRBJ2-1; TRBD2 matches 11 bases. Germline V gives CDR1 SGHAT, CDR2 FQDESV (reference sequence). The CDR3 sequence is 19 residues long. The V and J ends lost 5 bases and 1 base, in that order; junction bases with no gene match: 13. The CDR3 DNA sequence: TGTGCCAGCAGCCCTAACTTGGTAGCGGGGGGGTTTTCCTACAATGAGCAGTTCTTC. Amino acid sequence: CASSPNLVAGGFSYNEQFF.

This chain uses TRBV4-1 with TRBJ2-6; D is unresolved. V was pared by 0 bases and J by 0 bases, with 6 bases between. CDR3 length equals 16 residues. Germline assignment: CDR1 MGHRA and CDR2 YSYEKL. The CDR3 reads CASSQDELSGANVLTF. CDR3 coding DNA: TGCGCCAGCAGCCAAGATGAACTCTCTGGGGCCAACGTCCTGACTTTC.

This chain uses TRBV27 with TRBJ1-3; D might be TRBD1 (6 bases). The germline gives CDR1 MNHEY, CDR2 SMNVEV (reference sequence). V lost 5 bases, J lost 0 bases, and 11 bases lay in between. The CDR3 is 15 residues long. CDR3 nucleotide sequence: TGTGCCAGCAGTGTAACAGGGAGCTCTGGAAACACCATATATTTT. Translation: CASSVTGSSGNTIYF.

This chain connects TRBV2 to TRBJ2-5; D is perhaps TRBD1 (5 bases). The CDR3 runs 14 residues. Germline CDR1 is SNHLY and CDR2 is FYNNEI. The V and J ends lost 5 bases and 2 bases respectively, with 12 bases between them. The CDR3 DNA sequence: TGTGCCAGCAGTAACCCGACAGTGCAAGAGACCCAGTACTTC. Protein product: CASSNPTVQETQYF.

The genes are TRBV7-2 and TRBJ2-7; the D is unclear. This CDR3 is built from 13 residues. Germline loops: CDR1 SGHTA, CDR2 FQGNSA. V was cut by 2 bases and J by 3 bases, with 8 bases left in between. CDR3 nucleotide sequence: TGTGCCAGCAGCTTAACAAGGAACTACGAGCAGTACTTC. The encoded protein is CASSLTRNYEQYF. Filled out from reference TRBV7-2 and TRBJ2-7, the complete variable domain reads GAGVSQSPSNKVTEKGKDVELRCDPISGHTALYWYRQSLGQGLEFLIYFQGNSAPDKSGLPSDRFSAERTGGSVSTLTIQRTQQEDSAVYLCASSLTRNYEQYFGPGTRLTVT.

DNA of the CDR3: TGCGCCAGCAGCCAACTTAACAGGGGTAAAGGCTATGGCTACACCTTC. It encodes CASSQLNRGKGYGYTF. The rearrangement links TRBV4-1 to TRBJ1-2, with 7 nucleotides matching TRBD1. Germline V gives CDR1 MGHRA, CDR2 YSYEKL. V trimming: 2 bases; J trimming: 4 bases; junction bases outside the gene matches: 10. The CDR3 loop spans 16 amino acids.

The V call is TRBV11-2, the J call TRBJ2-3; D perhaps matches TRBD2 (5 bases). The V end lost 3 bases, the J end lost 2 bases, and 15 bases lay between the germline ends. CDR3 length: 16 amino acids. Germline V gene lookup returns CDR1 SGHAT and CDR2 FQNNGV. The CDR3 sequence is CASSFSTGIATDTQYF. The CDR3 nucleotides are TGTGCCAGCAGCTTTTCGACCGGGATTGCCACAGATACGCAGTATTTT.

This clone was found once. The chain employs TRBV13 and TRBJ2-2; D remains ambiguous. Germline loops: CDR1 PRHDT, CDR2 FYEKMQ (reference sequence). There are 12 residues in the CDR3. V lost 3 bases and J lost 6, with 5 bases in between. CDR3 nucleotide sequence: TGTGCCAGCAGCTTGACGGCCGGGGAGCTGTTTTTT. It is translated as CASSLTAGELFF.